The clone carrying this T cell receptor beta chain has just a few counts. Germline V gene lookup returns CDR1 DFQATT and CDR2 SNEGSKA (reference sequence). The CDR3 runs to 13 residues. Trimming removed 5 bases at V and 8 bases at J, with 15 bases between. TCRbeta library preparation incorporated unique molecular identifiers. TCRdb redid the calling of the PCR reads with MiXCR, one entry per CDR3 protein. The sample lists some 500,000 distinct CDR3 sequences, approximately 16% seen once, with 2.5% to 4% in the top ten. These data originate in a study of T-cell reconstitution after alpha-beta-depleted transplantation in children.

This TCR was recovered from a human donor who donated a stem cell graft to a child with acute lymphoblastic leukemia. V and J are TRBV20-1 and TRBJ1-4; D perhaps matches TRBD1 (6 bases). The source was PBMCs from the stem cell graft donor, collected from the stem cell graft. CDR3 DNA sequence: TGCAGTGCTGTTCGGGGGCTGGAAGAAAAACTGTTTTTT. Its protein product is CSAVRGLEEKLFF.